This T cell receptor (beta chain) appears in the sequencing data of a study of read filtering for tumor transcriptome and immune sequencing. Study as a whole: After DNase treatment, RNA was made into whole-transcriptome libraries.

The library was built from roughly 400 ng RNA with molecular barcoded adaptors for alpha/delta and beta/gamma chains. TCRdb passed the reads through MiXCR, listing each CDR3 protein once. This sample yields approximately 93,000 distinct CDR3 sequences, of which around a fifth are seen a single time; over 10% belongs to the top ten. The CDR3 sequence is 13 residues long. CDR1 is SGHAT and CDR2 is FQDESV in the germline V gene (reference sequence). Turning to this clonotype: A read error may be the cause here, since a much bigger clone is one base away.

The V and J genes are TRBV11-1 and TRBJ1-5; 9 nucleotides align to TRBD1. This receptor was identified in a donor aged 40 or over with multiple myeloma. Sequenced sample: a population of CD138-negative cells sorted from bone marrow. The CDR3 DNA is TGTGCCAGCAGCTGGGGACAGGGTCAGCCCCGGCATTTT. Protein sequence: CASSWGQGQPRHF.